A few counts support the clone carrying this TCR beta chain. What it binds is unknown. These data come from a study of CD8 T cells in ankylosing spondylitis. Findings and limits, study-wide: Disease-linked clones had a CD8+ phenotype and relatively low frequency in peripheral blood. Significant enrichment of disease-linked clones was reportedly seen in matched ankylosing spondylitis synovial fluid. Apparently characteristic of ankylosing spondylitis blood was a TCR beta motif (under ten highly homologous variants).

The germline gives CDR1 SEHNR, CDR2 FQNEAQ (reference sequence). The CDR3 extends over 14 amino acids. V gave up 8 bases and J gave up 2 bases, with 14 bases separating them. Making use of molecular barcodes, quantitative 5'-RACE generated TCR beta libraries. TCRdb reanalysed the 5' RACE reads using MiXCR and keeps one entry per CDR3 protein. The table includes 700,000 to 850,000 distinct CDR3 sequences, 12% detected once. The sequenced sample was blood, either unsorted or a sorted T cell fraction (not recorded which). This TCR was sampled from a male donor with ankylosing spondylitis. The chain employs TRBV7-9 and TRBJ2-3; D is perhaps TRBD1 (5 bases). The DNA for the CDR3 is TGTGCCAGCCGGTGGGGCGAACTCACAGATACGCAGTATTTT. Amino acids: CASRWGELTDTQYF.